One and the same sample provided the 25 T cell receptor beta chains below, sequenced in a study of blood T cell repertoires in COVID-19. Here immunoSEQ multiplex PCR was the method, and the copy in TCRdb shows in-frame clones only, minus some. The data show hundreds of thousands of clones, 88% seen once. The sequenced sample consisted of PBMCs or T cells enriched from blood (not recorded which). These receptors came from a woman between 50 and 59 years old who had recovered from COVID-19.

The V gene is TRBV29-1, the J gene TRBJ2-1; the match to TRBD2 covers 8 bases. Trimming cost V 7 bases and J 0 bases; bases outside gene matches: 8. The CDR3 has 15 amino acids. The germline gives CDR1 SQVTM, CDR2 ANQGSEA. The CDR3 coding sequence is TGCAGCGCTCCGAGCGGGAGCTCCTCCTACAATGAGCAGTTCTTC. Translated: CSAPSGSSSYNEQFF.

This chain uses TRBV27 with TRBJ2-2; weak D call: TRBD2 (6 bases). This CDR3 comprises 15 residues. The germline V and J ends were trimmed by 7 bases and 7 bases, with 19 bases remaining between them. Germline CDR1 is MNHEY and CDR2 is SMNVEV (reference sequence). CDR3 sequence reads: CASTYGTGTGGELFF. CDR3 coding DNA: TGTGCCAGCACCTACGGGACTGGAACAGGCGGGGAGCTGTTTTTT.

This clone occurred once. The chain uses TRBV7-2 and TRBJ2-7, with a possible D match to TRBD2 (5 bases). Germline CDR1 and CDR2: SGHTA and FQGNSA. Trimming took off 3 bases at V and 5 bases at J, with 20 bases between the two ends. The CDR3 contains 16 residues. CDR3 in DNA: TGTGCCAGCAGCTTCAGAGCGGAAGTCGTCCTAGACGAGCAGTACTTC. Translated, it gives CASSFRAEVVLDEQYF.

The chain links TRBV7-2 to TRBJ2-1; 13 positions agree with TRBD2. The V gene end was trimmed by 4 bases and the J gene end by 6 bases; junction bases not matched to a gene: 12. CDR3 length equals 18 residues. The germline V gene has CDR1 SGHTA and CDR2 FQGNSA. The CDR3 protein is CASSSGLAGAGYRNEQFF. The CDR3 nucleotides read TGTGCCAGCAGCTCCGGACTAGCGGGAGCTGGGTATCGCAATGAGCAGTTCTTC.

V and J are TRBV15 and TRBJ1-1; TRBD1 agrees at 9 bases. J was trimmed by 0 bases and V by 5 bases; bases with no gene match: 7. CDR1 is LNHNV, CDR2 YYDKDF, per germline (reference sequence). There are 16 residues in the CDR3. The CDR3 sequence is CATSARDREMNTEAFF. For the CDR3, the DNA is TGTGCCACCAGCGCCCGGGACAGGGAAATGAACACTGAAGCTTTCTTT.

The genes are TRBV6-5 and TRBJ2-2; 8 bases map to TRBD1. Germline V CDR1 and CDR2: MNHEY, SVGAGI. The CDR3 extends over 14 amino acids. J lost 3 bases, V lost 6 bases, and 3 bases had no gene match. The CDR3 nucleotides read TGTGCCAGCAGAGGACAGGGAGACACCGGGGAGCTGTTTTTT. Encoded protein: CASRGQGDTGELFF.

This chain uses TRBV2 with TRBJ1-4; TRBD1 aligns across 7 bases. Trimming took 6 bases from V and 0 from J; bases not matched to a gene: 4. In germline, CDR1 is SNHLY, CDR2 FYNNEI. The CDR3 loop spans 15 amino acids. CDR3 amino acids: CASRDRFATNEKLFF. CDR3 in DNA: TGTGCCAGCAGGGACAGGTTTGCAACTAATGAAAAACTGTTTTTT.

The chain recombines TRBV24-1 with TRBJ2-1; 13 bases agree with TRBD2. The CDR3 loop spans 15 amino acids. The J segment lost 8 bases and the V segment lost 5 bases, leaving 5 bases of the junction unmatched. The germline V gene has CDR1 KGHDR and CDR2 SFDVKD. This chain's CDR3 is CATSVGTSGTDEQFF. The CDR3 bases are TGTGCCACCAGTGTGGGGACTAGCGGGACCGATGAGCAGTTCTTC.

This chain links TRBV5-1 with TRBJ2-1; D call uncertain. The ends were cut back, 5 bases at V and 4 bases at J, with 13 bases in the middle. From germline, CDR1 is SGHRS and CDR2 YFSETQ. The CDR3 consists of 14 residues. The CDR3 protein is CASRRGEGYNEQFF. The CDR3 DNA sequence: TGCGCCAGCAGGCGCGGAGAAGGATACAATGAGCAGTTCTTC.

The chain carries TRBV10-3 and TRBJ2-5; 9 bases are shared with TRBD2. The CDR3 runs 14 residues. CDR1 ENHRY and CDR2 SYGVKD come from the germline V gene. After removal of 2 bases from V and 2 bases from J, the junction contained 0 bases not matched to a gene. Here the CDR3 DNA reads TGTGCCATCAGTGAGGGACTAGCGCAAGAGACCCAGTACTTC. The encoded protein is CAISEGLAQETQYF.

A word on this clone: Additional DNA sequences in this sample encode the identical CDR3. The V and J genes are TRBV5-1 and TRBJ2-1, with 7 bases that match TRBD2. The CDR3 has 15 residues. Germline lookup yields CDR1 SGHRS and CDR2 YFSETQ. The ends lost 2 bases at V and 0 bases at J; junction bases unmatched: 2. CDR3 protein: CASSFIAGSYNEQFF. CDR3 DNA: TGCGCCAGCAGCTTTATAGCGGGCTCCTACAATGAGCAGTTCTTC.

The gene calls are TRBV5-6 and TRBJ1-2; 9 bases are a match to TRBD1. Germline CDR1 and CDR2: SGHDT and YYEEEE. The CDR3 has 14 residues. J was trimmed by 2 bases and V by 4 bases; bases with no gene match: 3. As DNA, the CDR3 is TGTGCCAGCAGCGCGGGACAGGGAAACTATGGCTACACCTTC. Translation: CASSAGQGNYGYTF.

The chain carries TRBV3-1 (or the pseudogene TRBV3-2) and TRBJ1-1; 7 bases agree with TRBD1. The CDR3 totals 14 residues. The trim removed 2 bases at V and 9 bases at J, leaving 9 bases unmatched. The germline CDR1 and CDR2 sequences are LGHDT and YNNKEL (reference sequence). In DNA, the CDR3 is TGTGCCAGCAGCCAATCTGACAGGGACCTTAAAGCTTTCTTT. It encodes CASSQSDRDLKAFF.

V usage is TRBV5-6 and J usage is TRBJ1-5, with 8 nucleotides matching TRBD1. Germline V gene data show CDR1 as SGHDT and CDR2 as YYEEEE. V dropped 4 bases and J dropped 0; count of bases not matched to a gene: 9. The CDR3 is 17 amino acids. The CDR3 here is CASSGARQGFSNQPQHF. The CDR3 DNA reads as TGTGCCAGCAGCGGGGCCCGACAGGGGTTTAGCAATCAGCCCCAGCATTTT.

This clone occurred once. This chain uses TRBV11-2 with TRBJ2-1; 12 nucleotides match TRBD2. The CDR3 contains 18 residues. Germline V gives CDR1 SGHAT, CDR2 FQNNGV. The J segment lost 0 bases and the V segment lost 3 bases, leaving 6 bases of the junction unmatched. The CDR3 spells CASSFGLAGRSSYNEQFF. DNA of the CDR3: TGTGCCAGCAGCTTTGGACTAGCGGGAAGGAGCTCCTACAATGAGCAGTTCTTC.

This chain links TRBV6-5 with TRBJ1-1, with 8 positions matching TRBD1. This CDR3 has 13 amino acids. V gave up 2 bases and J gave up 7 bases; unmatched junction bases: 3. CDR1 MNHEY and CDR2 SVGAGI come from the germline V gene. The CDR3 here is CASSYNRGYEAFF. The CDR3 DNA reads TGTGCCAGCAGTTACAACAGGGGGTATGAAGCTTTCTTT.

A few counts support this clone. The chain recombines TRBV24-1 with TRBJ1-2; TRBD1 agrees at 11 bases. J lost 4 bases, V lost 4 bases, and 4 bases had no gene match. CDR1 KGHDR and CDR2 SFDVKD come from the germline V gene. This CDR3 region has 15 residues. The chain's CDR3 is CATSDPGQGVYGYTF. The CDR3 coding sequence is TGTGCCACCAGTGACCCGGGACAGGGGGTCTATGGCTACACCTTC.

The chain joins TRBV5-8 to TRBJ1-4; no firm D call. Trimming shortened V by 2 bases and J by 0 bases, and 11 bases separated the two germline ends. The CDR3 sequence is 16 residues long. From germline, CDR1 is SGHTS and CDR2 YDEGEE. The CDR3 region is CASSFRGFATNEKLFF. DNA of the CDR3: TGTGCCAGCAGCTTCCGGGGTTTTGCAACTAATGAAAAACTGTTTTTT.

The CDR3, as DNA: TGTGCCAGCAGCTTAGGGACTAGCGTCAATGAGCAGTTCTTC. The encoded protein is CASSLGTSVNEQFF. The chain joins TRBV7-2 to TRBJ2-1; 9 nucleotides align to TRBD2. Per the germline V gene, CDR1 is SGHTA and CDR2 is FQGNSA. The CDR3 runs 14 residues. Trimming took 1 base from V and 6 from J; bases not matched to a gene: 1.

The J gene is TRBJ1-5, the V gene TRBV27; no clear D. The V gene's germline CDR1 is MNHEY and CDR2 SMNVEV (reference sequence). The CDR3 consists of 14 residues. Trimming cost V 3 bases and J 1 base, with 7 bases left between them. CDR3 DNA: TGTGCCAGCAGTTTGAGGCAGAGCAATCAGCCCCAGCATTTT. It yields the protein CASSLRQSNQPQHF.

The rearrangement joins TRBV2 to TRBJ2-2, with TRBD2 matching over 7 bases. Germline CDR1 SNHLY, CDR2 FYNNEI. The CDR3 contains 15 residues. With V trimmed by 5 bases and J by 4 bases, 7 bases remained unmatched. The CDR3 region has the DNA TGTGCCAGCAGTAGGACTAGTAGAGGCACCGGGGAGCTGTTTTTT. Its protein is CASSRTSRGTGELFF.

The V and J genes are TRBV5-1 and TRBJ2-1; 11 nucleotides agree with TRBD2. The CDR3 runs to 16 residues. After removal of 0 bases from V and 6 bases from J, the junction contained 5 bases not matched to a gene. Germline CDR1 reads SGHRS; CDR2 reads YFSETQ. The CDR3 nucleotides are TGCGCCAGCAGCTTGGCTAGCGGGAGGTTGAGCAATGAGCAGTTCTTC. It translates to CASSLASGRLSNEQFF.

The chain has TRBV4-1 and TRBJ2-7; 11 positions match TRBD2. V dropped 1 base and J dropped 0; count of bases not matched to a gene: 5. This CDR3 is built from 17 residues. Germline V gives CDR1 MGHRA, CDR2 YSYEKL. CDR3 loop: CASSQASTSGSSYEQYF. The DNA for the CDR3 is TGCGCCAGCAGCCAAGCCTCTACTAGCGGGAGCTCCTACGAGCAGTACTTC.

This chain joins TRBV21-1 and TRBJ2-5; the D segment call TRBD2 is taken from the table without a DNA check. TRBV21-1 is flagged as a pseudogene. This CDR3 is 14 amino acids long. In nucleotides, the CDR3 is TGTGCCAGGACTGTAGCGGGGGCCGGAGAGACCCAGTACTTC. Its translation: CARTVAGAGETQYF.

This clone occurred once. The genes are TRBV7-3 and TRBJ2-1; TRBD2 agrees at 9 bases. Per the germline V gene, CDR1 is SGHTA and CDR2 is FQGTGA. The CDR3 runs to 16 residues. V was clipped by 0 bases and J by 5 bases; unmatched bases: 5. The CDR3 is CASSLTALAGHNEQFF. For the CDR3, the DNA is TGTGCCAGCAGCTTAACAGCACTAGCGGGCCACAATGAGCAGTTCTTC.